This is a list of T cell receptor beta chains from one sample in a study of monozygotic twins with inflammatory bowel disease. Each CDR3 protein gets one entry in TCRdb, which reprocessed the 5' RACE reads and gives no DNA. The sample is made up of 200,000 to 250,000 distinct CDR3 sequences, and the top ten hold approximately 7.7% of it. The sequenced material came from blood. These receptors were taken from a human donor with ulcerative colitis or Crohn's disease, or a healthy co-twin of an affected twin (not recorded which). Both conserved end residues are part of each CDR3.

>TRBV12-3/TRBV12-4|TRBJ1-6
CASSLTLNSPLHF
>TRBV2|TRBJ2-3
CASCPSGTGGDTQYF
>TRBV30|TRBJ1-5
CAWSRAGGGQPQHF
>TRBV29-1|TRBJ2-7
CSVSPTGSSYEQYF
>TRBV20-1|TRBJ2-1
CSARTSGSYNEQFF
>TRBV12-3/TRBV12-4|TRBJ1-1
CASTLPRQSNTEAFF
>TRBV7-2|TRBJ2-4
CASSSRAAKNIQYF
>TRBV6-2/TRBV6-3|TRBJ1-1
CASSYGSPEAFF
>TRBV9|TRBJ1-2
CASSVATGVDYGYTF
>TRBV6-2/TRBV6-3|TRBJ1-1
CASTELWTEKNTEAFF
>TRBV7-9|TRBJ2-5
CASTWGGPQETQYF
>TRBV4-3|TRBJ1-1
CASSHGTGYGAAEAFF
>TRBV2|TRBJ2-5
CASSEYHPSGTQYF
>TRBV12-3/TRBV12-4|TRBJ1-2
CASSLARNYGYTF
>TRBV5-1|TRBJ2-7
CASSLGYRQRVSGEQYF
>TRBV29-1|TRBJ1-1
CSGGQGAVSNTEAFF
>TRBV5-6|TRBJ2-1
CASSEGVGSYNEQFF
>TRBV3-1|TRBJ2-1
CASSQDGEQFF
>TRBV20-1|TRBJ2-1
CSAPGISWGSYNEQFF
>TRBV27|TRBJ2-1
CASSFINEQFF
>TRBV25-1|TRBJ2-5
CASSGMETQYF
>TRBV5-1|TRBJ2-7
CASSLRGDDVNYEQYF
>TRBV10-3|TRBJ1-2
CAISQRTGRHYGYTF